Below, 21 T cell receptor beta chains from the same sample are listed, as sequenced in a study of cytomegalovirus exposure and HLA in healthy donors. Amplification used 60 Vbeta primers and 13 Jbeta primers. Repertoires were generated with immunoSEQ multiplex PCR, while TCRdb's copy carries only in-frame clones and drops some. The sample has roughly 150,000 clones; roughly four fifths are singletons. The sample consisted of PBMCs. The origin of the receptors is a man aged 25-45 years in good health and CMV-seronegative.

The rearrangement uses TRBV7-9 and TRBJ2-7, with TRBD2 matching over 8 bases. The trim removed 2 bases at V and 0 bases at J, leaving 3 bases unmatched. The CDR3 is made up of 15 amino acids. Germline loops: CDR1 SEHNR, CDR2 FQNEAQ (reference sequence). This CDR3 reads CASSLRRGASYEQYF. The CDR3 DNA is TGTGCCAGCAGCTTACGGCGGGGGGCCTCCTACGAGCAGTACTTC.

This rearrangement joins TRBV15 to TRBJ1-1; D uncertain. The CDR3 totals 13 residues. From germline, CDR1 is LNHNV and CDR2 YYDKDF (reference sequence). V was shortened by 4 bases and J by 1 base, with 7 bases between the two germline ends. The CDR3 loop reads CATSTQKNTEAFF. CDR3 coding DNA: TGTGCCACCAGCACACAGAAGAACACTGAAGCTTTCTTT.

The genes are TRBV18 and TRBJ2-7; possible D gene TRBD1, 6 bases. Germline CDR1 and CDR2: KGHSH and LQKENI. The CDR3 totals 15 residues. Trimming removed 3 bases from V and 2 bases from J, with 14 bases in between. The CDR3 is CASSPYRDKAYEQYF. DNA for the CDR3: TGTGCCAGCTCACCGTACCGGGACAAAGCCTACGAGCAGTACTTC.

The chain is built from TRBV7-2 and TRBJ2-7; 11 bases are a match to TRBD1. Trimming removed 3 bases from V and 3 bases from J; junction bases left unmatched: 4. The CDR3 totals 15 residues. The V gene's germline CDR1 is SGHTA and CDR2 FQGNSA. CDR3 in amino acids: CASSFVGTGGYEQYF. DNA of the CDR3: TGTGCCAGCAGCTTTGTTGGGACAGGGGGCTACGAGCAGTACTTC. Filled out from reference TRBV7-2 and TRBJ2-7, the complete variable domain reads GAGVSQSPSNKVTEKGKDVELRCDPISGHTALYWYRQSLGQGLEFLIYFQGNSAPDKSGLPSDRFSAERTGGSVSTLTIQRTQQEDSAVYLCASSFVGTGGYEQYFGPGTRLTVT.

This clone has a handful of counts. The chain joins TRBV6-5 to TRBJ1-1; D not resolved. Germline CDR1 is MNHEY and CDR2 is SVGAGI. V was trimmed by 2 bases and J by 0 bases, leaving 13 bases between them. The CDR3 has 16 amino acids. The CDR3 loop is CASSYLPRGMNTEAFF. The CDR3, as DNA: TGTGCCAGCAGTTACCTACCCCGAGGGATGAACACTGAAGCTTTCTTT.

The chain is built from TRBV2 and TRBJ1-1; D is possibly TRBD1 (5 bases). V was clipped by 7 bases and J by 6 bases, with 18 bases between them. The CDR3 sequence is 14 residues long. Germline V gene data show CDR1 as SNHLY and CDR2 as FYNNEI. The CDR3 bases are TGTGCCAGCATTTTGTCGGGGGGAAACGCTGAAGCTTTCTTT. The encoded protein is CASILSGGNAEAFF.

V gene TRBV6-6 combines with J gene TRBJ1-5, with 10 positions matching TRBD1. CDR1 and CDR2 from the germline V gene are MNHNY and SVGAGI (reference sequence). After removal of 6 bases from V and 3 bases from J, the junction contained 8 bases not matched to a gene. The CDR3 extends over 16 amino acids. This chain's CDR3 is CASSSPDRGNNQPQHF. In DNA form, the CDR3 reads TGTGCCAGCAGCTCACCGGACAGGGGGAACAATCAGCCCCAGCATTTT.

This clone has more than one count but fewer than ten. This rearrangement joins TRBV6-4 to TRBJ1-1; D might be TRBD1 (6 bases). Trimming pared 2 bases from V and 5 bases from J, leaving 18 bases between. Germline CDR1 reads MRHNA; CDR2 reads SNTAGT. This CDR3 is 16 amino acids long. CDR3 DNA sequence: TGTGCCAGCAGTGACAGGGGGGGGGCACGGAAGACTGAAGCTTTCTTT. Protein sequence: CASSDRGGARKTEAFF.

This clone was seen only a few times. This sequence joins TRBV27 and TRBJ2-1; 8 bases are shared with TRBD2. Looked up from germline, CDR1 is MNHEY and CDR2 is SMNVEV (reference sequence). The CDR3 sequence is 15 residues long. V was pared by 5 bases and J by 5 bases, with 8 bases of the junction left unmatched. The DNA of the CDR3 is TGTGCCAGCAGTAGACCCGCGGGGGGAAACAATGAGCAGTTCTTC. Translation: CASSRPAGGNNEQFF.

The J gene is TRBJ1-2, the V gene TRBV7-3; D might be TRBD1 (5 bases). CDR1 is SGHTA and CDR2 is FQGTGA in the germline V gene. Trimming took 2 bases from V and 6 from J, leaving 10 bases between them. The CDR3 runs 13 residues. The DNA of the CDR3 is TGTGCCAGCAGCTTAGCGGCAGGGAATGGCTACACCTTC. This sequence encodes CASSLAAGNGYTF.

In DNA form, the CDR3 reads TGTGCCAGCAGTTTACCAGGGACAGGGGGTCTTTCTAAGGATGGCTACACCTTC. Its protein product is CASSLPGTGGLSKDGYTF. The chain links TRBV28 to TRBJ1-2; TRBD1 matches 11 bases. V dropped 2 bases and J dropped 6; count of bases not matched to a gene: 14. From germline, CDR1 is MDHEN and CDR2 SYDVKM. CDR3 length: 18 amino acids.

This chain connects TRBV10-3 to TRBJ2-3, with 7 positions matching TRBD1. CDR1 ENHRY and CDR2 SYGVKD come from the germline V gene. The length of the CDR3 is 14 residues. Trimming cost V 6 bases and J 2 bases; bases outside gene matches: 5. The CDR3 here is CAIRRGGDTDTQYF. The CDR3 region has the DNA TGTGCCATCAGGAGAGGGGGCGACACAGATACGCAGTATTTT.

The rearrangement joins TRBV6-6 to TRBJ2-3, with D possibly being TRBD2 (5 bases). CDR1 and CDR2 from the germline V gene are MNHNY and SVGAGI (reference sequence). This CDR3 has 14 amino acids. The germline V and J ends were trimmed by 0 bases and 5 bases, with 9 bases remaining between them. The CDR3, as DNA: TGTGCCAGCAGTTACTCACGAGGAGGAGATACGCAGTATTTT. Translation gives CASSYSRGGDTQYF.

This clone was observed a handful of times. Here the CDR3 reads CASSQALREKDTYEQFF. CDR3 bases: TGTGCCAGCAGCCAAGCTCTGCGGGAGAAAGATACCTATGAGCAGTTCTTC. V is TRBV14 and J is TRBJ2-1; TRBD2 matches at 7 bases. The CDR3 is 17 amino acids. The V segment lost 1 base and the J segment 8 bases; nucleotides outside the gene matches: 14. The germline CDR1 and CDR2 sequences are SGHDN and FVKESK.

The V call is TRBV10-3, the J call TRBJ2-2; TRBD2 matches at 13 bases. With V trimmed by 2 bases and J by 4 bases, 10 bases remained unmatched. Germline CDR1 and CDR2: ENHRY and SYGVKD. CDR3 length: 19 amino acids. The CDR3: CAISEPGLAGARSTGELFF. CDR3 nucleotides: TGTGCCATCAGTGAGCCCGGACTAGCGGGGGCTCGGAGCACCGGGGAGCTGTTTTTT.

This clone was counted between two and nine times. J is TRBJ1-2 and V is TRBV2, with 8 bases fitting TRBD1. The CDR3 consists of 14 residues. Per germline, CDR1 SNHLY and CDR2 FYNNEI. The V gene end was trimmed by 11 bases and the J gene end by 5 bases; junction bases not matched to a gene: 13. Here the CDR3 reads CADAPGQDLYGYTF. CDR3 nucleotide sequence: TGTGCCGATGCCCCGGGACAGGACCTATATGGCTACACCTTC.

This CDR3 is CASSGTSGTQYF. CDR3 nucleotide sequence: TGTGCCAGCAGTGGTACTAGCGGTACGCAGTATTTT. The chain recombines TRBV28 with TRBJ2-3, with 8 nucleotides matching TRBD2. After removal of 5 bases from V and 8 bases from J, the junction contained 3 bases not matched to a gene. Germline CDR1 reads MDHEN; CDR2 reads SYDVKM. The CDR3 has 12 amino acids.

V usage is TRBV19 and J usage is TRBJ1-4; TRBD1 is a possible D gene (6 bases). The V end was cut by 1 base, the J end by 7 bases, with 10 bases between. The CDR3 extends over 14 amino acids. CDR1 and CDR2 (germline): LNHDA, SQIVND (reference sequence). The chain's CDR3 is CASSIAGAVEKLFF. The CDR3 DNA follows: TGTGCCAGTAGTATAGCAGGGGCGGTTGAAAAACTGTTTTTT.

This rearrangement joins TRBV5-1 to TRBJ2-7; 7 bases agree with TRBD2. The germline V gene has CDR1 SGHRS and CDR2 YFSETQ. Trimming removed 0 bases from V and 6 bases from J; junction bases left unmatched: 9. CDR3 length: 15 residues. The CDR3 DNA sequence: TGCGCCAGCAGCTTGGGGGGGACGGGAGGCTCCGAGCAGTACTTC. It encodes CASSLGGTGGSEQYF. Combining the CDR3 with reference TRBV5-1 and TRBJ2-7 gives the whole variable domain KAGVTQTPRYLIKTRGQQVTLSCSPISGHRSVSWYQQTPGQGLQFLFEYFSETQRNKGNFPGRFSGRQFSNSRSEMNVSTLELGDSALYLCASSLGGTGGSEQYFGPGTRLTVT.

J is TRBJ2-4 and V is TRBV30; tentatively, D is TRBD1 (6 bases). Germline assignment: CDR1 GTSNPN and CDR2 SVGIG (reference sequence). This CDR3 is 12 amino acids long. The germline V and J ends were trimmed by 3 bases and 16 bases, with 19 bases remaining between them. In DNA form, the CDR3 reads TGTGCCTGGAGCGTTATTCCAGGGGAAGGATACTTC. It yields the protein CAWSVIPGEGYF. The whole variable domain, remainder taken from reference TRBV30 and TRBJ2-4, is SQTIHQWPATLVQPVGSPLSLECTVEGTSNPNLYWYRQAAGRGLQLLFYSVGIGQISSEVPQNLSASRPQDRQFILSSKKLLLSDSGFYLCAWSVIPGEGYFGAGTRLSVL.

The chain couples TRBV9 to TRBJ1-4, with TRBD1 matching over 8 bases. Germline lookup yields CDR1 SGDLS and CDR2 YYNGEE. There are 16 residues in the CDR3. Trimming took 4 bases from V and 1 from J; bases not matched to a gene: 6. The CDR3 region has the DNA TGTGCCAGCAGCAACCAGGGGGCAGGAACTAATGAAAAACTGTTTTTT. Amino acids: CASSNQGAGTNEKLFF.